Below are 27 T cell receptor beta chains sequenced from a single sample in a study of OX40 agonist ivuxolimab in advanced cancers. Produced via immunoSEQ multiplex PCR; TCRdb's table is partial and in-frame only. The sample lists about 82,000 clones, around four fifths occurring once. This material consisted of CD4+ or CD8+ T cells sorted from blood, taken in a trial of the OX40 agonist ivuxolimab. The receptors here all came from an adult with an advanced solid tumor such as melanoma, head and neck, liver or kidney cancer.

This clone was detected once. V usage is TRBV7-6 and J usage is TRBJ1-2; unclear D gene. V was shortened by 1 base and J by 4 bases, with 7 bases between the two germline ends. Germline V gene data show CDR1 as SGHVS and CDR2 as FNYEAQ. The CDR3 consists of 13 residues. The CDR3 here is CASSLVPAYGYTF. The CDR3 DNA reads as TGTGCCAGCAGCTTAGTCCCTGCCTATGGCTACACCTTC.

The DNA for the CDR3 is TGCAGTGCACACAGCACAGATACGCAGTATTTT. Translating it yields CSAHSTDTQYF. V gene TRBV20-1 combines with J gene TRBJ2-3, with unresolved D. This CDR3 is built from 11 residues. CDR1 and CDR2 from the germline V gene are DFQATT and SNEGSKA (reference sequence). V was pared by 6 bases and J by 0 bases, with 4 bases between.

The chain is built from TRBV5-5 and TRBJ2-1; 7 nucleotides align to TRBD2. Germline CDR1 reads SGHKS; CDR2 reads YYEKEE (reference sequence). This CDR3 is 13 amino acids long. J lost 7 bases, V lost 0 bases, and 1 base had no gene match. In DNA form, the CDR3 reads TGTGCCAGCAGCTTGGCACTAGCGAATGAGCAGTTCTTC. Translation gives CASSLALANEQFF.

There are a few counts of this clone. V is TRBV7-2 and J is TRBJ2-7; maybe TRBD1 (6 bases). V was cut by 7 bases and J by 6 bases, with 10 bases left in between. Germline V lookup: CDR1 SGHTA, CDR2 FQGNSA. This CDR3 spans 11 amino acids. For the CDR3, the DNA is TGTGCCAGCAACTCAGGGGTCGAGCAGTACTTC. Translated: CASNSGVEQYF.

V usage is TRBV30 and J usage is TRBJ2-5; the D gene is possibly TRBD2 (6 bases). CDR3 length equals 14 residues. The V gene lost 0 bases and the J gene lost 5 bases, with 13 bases spanning the gap. CDR1 and CDR2 (germline): GTSNPN, SVGIG (reference sequence). The CDR3 DNA reads TGTGCCTGGAGTGTACTAGCTGGTGCGGAGACCCAGTACTTC. Residues: CAWSVLAGAETQYF.

This chain connects TRBV5-1 to TRBJ2-5; 12 bases are a match to TRBD2. Germline V gene lookup returns CDR1 SGHRS and CDR2 YFSETQ. V shed 5 bases and J 3 bases; nucleotides not matched to a gene: 8. This CDR3 contains 16 residues. The CDR3 DNA is TGCGCCAGCAGGGAGGCTAGCGGGGGGGCCAAAGAGACCCAGTACTTC. It encodes CASREASGGAKETQYF.

The genes are TRBV12-5 and TRBJ2-1; tentatively, D is TRBD1 (5 bases). This CDR3 contains 13 residues. Looked up from germline, CDR1 is LGHNT and CDR2 is FRNRAP. With 6 bases removed from V and 7 bases from J, the gap between germline ends came to 13 bases. CDR3 in DNA: TGTGCTAGTGGACTGCCAGGGTTTAATGAGCAGTTCTTC. Its translation is CASGLPGFNEQFF.

J is TRBJ2-1 and V is TRBV2; 10 nucleotides match TRBD2. Germline-derived CDR1 and CDR2 are SNHLY and FYNNEI. CDR3 length: 16 amino acids. V was clipped by 8 bases and J by 7 bases; unmatched bases: 14. The CDR3 sequence is CASPPYPASGGNEQFF. CDR3 nucleotides: TGTGCCAGCCCTCCCTACCCGGCTAGCGGGGGAAATGAGCAGTTCTTC.

This clone counts as medium-sized. The gene calls are TRBV28 and TRBJ2-3; 10 nucleotides agree with TRBD1. V trimming: 5 bases; J trimming: 1 base; junction bases outside the gene matches: 12. Per the germline V gene, CDR1 is MDHEN and CDR2 is SYDVKM. The CDR3 loop spans 18 amino acids. CDR3: CASSGNWGDRGGTDTQYF. Here the CDR3 DNA reads TGTGCCAGCAGTGGGAACTGGGGGGACAGGGGAGGCACAGATACGCAGTATTTT.

The chain uses TRBV19 and TRBJ1-2; D gene unclear. Germline V gene lookup returns CDR1 LNHDA and CDR2 SQIVND (reference sequence). V shed 4 bases and J shed 7 bases, with 10 bases lying between them. The CDR3 loop spans 12 amino acids. CDR3 protein: CASSKAGLGYTF. DNA for the CDR3: TGTGCCAGTAGTAAGGCTGGGCTTGGCTACACCTTC.

The chain carries TRBV18 and TRBJ2-2; 9 nucleotides match TRBD1. CDR1 KGHSH and CDR2 LQKENI come from the germline V gene. The CDR3 is made up of 16 amino acids. The junction had 7 bases not matched to a gene; V was cut back by 1 base and J by 7 bases. This chain's CDR3 is CASSPLNRGPGGELFF. CDR3 DNA sequence: TGTGCCAGCTCACCACTCAACAGGGGGCCGGGCGGGGAGCTGTTTTTT.

This clone appeared a single time. The genes are TRBV9 and TRBJ1-4; D not certain. Trimming stripped 0 bases from V and 0 bases from J, with 6 bases between. This CDR3 spans 15 amino acids. Germline loops: CDR1 SGDLS, CDR2 YYNGEE. In nucleotides, the CDR3 is TGTGCCAGCAGCGTAGGAGATGCAACTAATGAAAAACTGTTTTTT. Protein: CASSVGDATNEKLFF. The variable domain in full, completed from reference TRBV9 and TRBJ1-4, reads DSGVTQTPKHLITATGQRVTLRCSPRSGDLSVYWYQQSLDQGLQFLIQYYNGEERAKGNILERFSAQQFPDLHSELNLSSLELGDSALYFCASSVGDATNEKLFFGSGTQLSVL.

V gene TRBV6-5 combines with J gene TRBJ1-6; no clear D gene. The V gene's germline CDR1 is MNHEY and CDR2 SVGAGI. Trimming cost V 2 bases and J 8 bases, with 10 bases left between them. CDR3 size: 14 residues. As DNA, the CDR3 is TGTGCCAGCAGTTACACGGGAAAGGATTCACCCCTCCACTTT. Protein product: CASSYTGKDSPLHF.

The chain is built from TRBV6-1 and TRBJ2-7; D could derive from TRBD1 or TRBD2 (5 bases each). V lost 6 bases and J lost 3, with 18 bases in between. Germline CDR1 MNHNS, CDR2 SASEGT. This CDR3 region has 15 residues. CDR3 loop: CASREFGTDYYEQYF. Written as DNA, the CDR3 is TGTGCCAGCAGAGAATTCGGGACCGATTACTACGAGCAGTACTTC.

In regard to this clone: The junction and the germline gene differ at one end; a read error may be behind it. The gene calls are TRBV7-7 and TRBJ1-4, with a tentative D call TRBD1 (6 bases). Germline lookup yields CDR1 SSHAT and CDR2 FNYEAQ (reference sequence). The CDR3 totals 16 residues. The CDR3 nucleotides read TGTGCTAGCAGCTCCCTCGCCCTGACAGGTAATGAAAAACTGTTTTTT. The encoded protein is CASSSLALTGNEKLFF.

This clone was seen a single time. The sample contains more than one DNA sequence encoding this CDR3. The CDR3 bases are TGTGCCAGCAGCTTATCTAGTGGGGGCACAGATACGCAGTATTTT. Protein product: CASSLSSGGTDTQYF. This sequence joins TRBV7-3 and TRBJ2-3, with D hard to call. The CDR3 consists of 15 residues. Trimming removed 2 bases at V and 1 base at J, with 10 bases between. Germline lookup yields CDR1 SGHTA and CDR2 FQGTGA.

The V gene is TRBV5-1, the J gene TRBJ1-5, with no clear D. This CDR3 has 13 residues. Trimming removed 0 bases from V and 4 bases from J, with 5 bases in between. Germline lookup yields CDR1 SGHRS and CDR2 YFSETQ. DNA of the CDR3: TGCGCCAGCAGCTTGGGTGTAAATCAGCCCCAGCATTTT. Translating it yields CASSLGVNQPQHF. The full variable domain, completed using reference TRBV5-1 and TRBJ1-5, is KAGVTQTPRYLIKTRGQQVTLSCSPISGHRSVSWYQQTPGQGLQFLFEYFSETQRNKGNFPGRFSGRQFSNSRSEMNVSTLELGDSALYLCASSLGVNQPQHFGDGTRLSIL.

The chain is built from TRBV5-4 and TRBJ1-6; D call uncertain. Germline V CDR1 and CDR2: SGHNT, YYREEE (reference sequence). This CDR3 contains 16 residues. The V gene lost 0 bases and the J gene lost 7 bases, with 14 bases spanning the gap. Here the CDR3 DNA reads TGTGCCAGCAGCTTGGCCTTCGGGCAGTCGAATTCACCCCTCCACTTT. Residues: CASSLAFGQSNSPLHF.

This chain links TRBV5-1 with TRBJ1-2, with TRBD1 as a possible D gene (5 bases). V was clipped by 4 bases and J by 11 bases, with 24 bases between them. This CDR3 spans 15 amino acids. CDR1 is SGHRS and CDR2 is YFSETQ in the germline V gene. CDR3 in amino acids: CASSGDPGTREGYTF. In DNA, the CDR3 is TGCGCCAGCAGCGGCGACCCAGGGACGAGAGAGGGATACACCTTC.

This clone was counted once. This chain uses TRBV6-5 with TRBJ1-6, with a possible D match to TRBD1 (5 bases). The germline gives CDR1 MNHEY, CDR2 SVGAGI. Trimming pared 6 bases from V and 7 bases from J, leaving 16 bases between. The CDR3 spans 15 residues. CDR3 region: CASSREATGNSPLHF. The CDR3 DNA follows: TGTGCCAGCAGCAGGGAGGCTACCGGGAATTCACCCCTCCACTTT.

The J gene is TRBJ1-4, the V gene TRBV6-1, with D perhaps TRBD1 (5 bases). Trimming removed 6 bases at V and 5 bases at J, with 13 bases between. The CDR3 is 14 residues long. Germline V gives CDR1 MNHNS, CDR2 SASEGT. The CDR3 spells CASRRDSVNEKLFF. In DNA form, the CDR3 reads TGTGCCAGCAGGCGGGACTCTGTGAATGAAAAACTGTTTTTT.

This chain links TRBV4-3 with TRBJ1-1, with 7 positions matching TRBD1. Germline CDR1 LGHNA, CDR2 YSLEER. The CDR3 has 15 amino acids. With 4 bases clipped from V and 3 bases from J, the junction kept 8 bases outside the gene matches. CDR3 coding DNA: TGCGCCAGCAGCCCCTACGGGACAGCGGACACTGAAGCTTTCTTT. It translates to CASSPYGTADTEAFF.

This clone showed up just once. The gene calls are TRBV5-6 and TRBJ1-2; TRBD1 agrees at 8 bases. The CDR3 has 14 residues. Per the germline V gene, CDR1 is SGHDT and CDR2 is YYEEEE. Germline trimming cut 4 bases from V and 4 bases from J; bases unmatched to any gene: 6. This CDR3 reads CASSPGQGRYGYTF. Written as DNA, the CDR3 is TGTGCCAGCAGCCCCGGACAGGGTCGCTATGGCTACACCTTC. Complete variable domain (other parts from reference TRBV5-6 and TRBJ1-2): DAGVTQSPTHLIKTRGQQVTLRCSPKSGHDTVSWYQQALGQGPQFIFQYYEEEERQRGNFPDRFSGHQFPNYSSELNVNALLLGDSALYLCASSPGQGRYGYTFGSGTRLTVV.

The chain carries TRBV6-5 and TRBJ1-3; no clear D gene. This CDR3 has 14 residues. Deletions cut 6 bases from V and 0 bases from J, with 9 bases between. The germline V gene has CDR1 MNHEY and CDR2 SVGAGI. The CDR3 here is CASSSLSSGNTIYF. The CDR3 DNA sequence: TGTGCCAGCAGCTCCTTAAGCTCTGGAAACACCATATATTTT.

The chain uses TRBV9 and TRBJ2-7, with D perhaps given as TRBD1 or TRBD2 (5 bases each). CDR1 SGDLS and CDR2 YYNGEE come from the germline V gene. V shed 1 base and J shed 2 bases, with 10 bases lying between them. The CDR3 is 14 residues long. CDR3 sequence: CASSVSGRPYEQYF. The DNA for the CDR3 is TGTGCCAGCAGCGTATCGGGGCGACCCTACGAGCAGTACTTC.

This chain uses TRBV7-8 with TRBJ2-7; 9 bases are shared with TRBD2. The germline V gene encodes CDR1 SGHVS and CDR2 FQNEAQ. This CDR3 spans 16 amino acids. Germline trimming cut 0 bases from V and 0 bases from J; bases unmatched to any gene: 3. The CDR3 loop is CASSLAGRGGSYEQYF. CDR3 coding DNA: TGTGCCAGCAGCTTAGCGGGGCGGGGGGGCTCCTACGAGCAGTACTTC. The whole variable domain, remainder taken from reference TRBV7-8 and TRBJ2-7, is GAGVSQSPRYKVAKRGQDVALRCDPISGHVSLFWYQQALGQGPEFLTYFQNEAQLDKSGLPSDRFFAERPEGSVSTLKIQRTQQEDSAVYLCASSLAGRGGSYEQYFGPGTRLTVT.

This clone was picked up one time. The V gene is TRBV18, the J gene TRBJ2-7; D may be TRBD1 or TRBD2 (5 bases each). The germline V gene encodes CDR1 KGHSH and CDR2 LQKENI. Trimming took off 0 bases at V and 5 bases at J, with 11 bases between the two ends. The CDR3 sequence is 14 residues long. The CDR3 DNA follows: TGTGCCAGCTCACCACCGGGACGTCCGGACGAGCAGTACTTC. This translates into CASSPPGRPDEQYF.